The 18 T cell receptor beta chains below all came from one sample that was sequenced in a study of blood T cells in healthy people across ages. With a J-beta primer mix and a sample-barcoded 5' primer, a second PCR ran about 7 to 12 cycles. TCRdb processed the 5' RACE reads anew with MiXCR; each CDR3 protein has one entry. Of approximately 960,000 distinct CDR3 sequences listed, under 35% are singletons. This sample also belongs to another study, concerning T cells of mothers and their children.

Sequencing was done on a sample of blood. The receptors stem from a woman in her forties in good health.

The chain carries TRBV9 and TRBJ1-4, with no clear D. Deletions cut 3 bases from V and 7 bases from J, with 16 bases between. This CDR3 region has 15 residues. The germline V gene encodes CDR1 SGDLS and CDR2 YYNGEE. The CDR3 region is CASSAREGGGEKLFF. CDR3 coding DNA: TGTGCCAGCAGCGCGAGAGAGGGTGGCGGTGAAAAACTGTTTTTT.

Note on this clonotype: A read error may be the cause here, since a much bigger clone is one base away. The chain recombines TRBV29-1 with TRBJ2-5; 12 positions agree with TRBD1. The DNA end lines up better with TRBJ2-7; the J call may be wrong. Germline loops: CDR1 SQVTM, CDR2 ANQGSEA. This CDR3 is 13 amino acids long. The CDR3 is CATSGTGGHEQYF. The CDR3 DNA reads TGCGCGACTTCCGGGACAGGGGGCCACGAGCAGTACTTC.

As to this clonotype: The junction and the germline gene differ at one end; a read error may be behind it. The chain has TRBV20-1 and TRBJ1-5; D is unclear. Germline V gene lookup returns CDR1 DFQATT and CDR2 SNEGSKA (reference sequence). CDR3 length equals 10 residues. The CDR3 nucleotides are TGCAGTGCTGGAGACAACTCCCAGCATTTT. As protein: CSAGDNSQHF.

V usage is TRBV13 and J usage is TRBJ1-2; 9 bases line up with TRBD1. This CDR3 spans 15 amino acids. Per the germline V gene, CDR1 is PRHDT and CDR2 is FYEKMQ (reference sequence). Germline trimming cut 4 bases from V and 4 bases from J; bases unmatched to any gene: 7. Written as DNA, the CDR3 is TGTGCCAGCAGCTCGCTGGACAGGGGAAGCTATGGCTACACCTTC. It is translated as CASSSLDRGSYGYTF.

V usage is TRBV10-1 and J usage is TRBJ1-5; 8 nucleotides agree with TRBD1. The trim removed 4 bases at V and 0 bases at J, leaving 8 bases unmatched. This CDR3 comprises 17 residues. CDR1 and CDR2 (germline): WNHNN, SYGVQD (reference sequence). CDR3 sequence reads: CASSAETGDLSNQPQHF. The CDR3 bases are TGCGCCAGCAGTGCGGAGACAGGGGATCTTAGCAATCAGCCCCAGCATTTT.

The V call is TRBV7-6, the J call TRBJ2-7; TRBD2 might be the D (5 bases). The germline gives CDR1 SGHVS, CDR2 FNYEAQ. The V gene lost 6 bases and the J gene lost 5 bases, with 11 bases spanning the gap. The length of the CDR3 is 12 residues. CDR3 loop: CASSPGGNEQYV. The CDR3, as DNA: TGTGCCAGCAGTCCAGGAGGTAACGAGCAGTACGTC.

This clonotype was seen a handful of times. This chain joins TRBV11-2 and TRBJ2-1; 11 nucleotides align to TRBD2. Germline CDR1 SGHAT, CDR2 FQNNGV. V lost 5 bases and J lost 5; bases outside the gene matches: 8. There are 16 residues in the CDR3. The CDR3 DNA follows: TGTGCCAGCAGCCTGGGGGGGACTAGCGGTCACAATGAGCAGTTCTTC. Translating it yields CASSLGGTSGHNEQFF. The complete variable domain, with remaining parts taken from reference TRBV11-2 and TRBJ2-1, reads EAGVAQSPRYKIIEKRQSVAFWCNPISGHATLYWYQQILGQGPKLLIQFQNNGVVDDSQLPKDRFSAERLKGVDSTLKIQPAKLEDSAVYLCASSLGGTSGHNEQFFGPGTRLTVL.

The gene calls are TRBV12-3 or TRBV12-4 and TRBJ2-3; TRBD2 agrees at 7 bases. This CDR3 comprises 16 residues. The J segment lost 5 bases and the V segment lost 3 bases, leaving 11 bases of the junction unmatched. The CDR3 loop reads CASSFELGGRGDTQYF. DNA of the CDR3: TGTGCCAGCAGTTTCGAACTAGGAGGGAGGGGAGATACGCAGTATTTT.

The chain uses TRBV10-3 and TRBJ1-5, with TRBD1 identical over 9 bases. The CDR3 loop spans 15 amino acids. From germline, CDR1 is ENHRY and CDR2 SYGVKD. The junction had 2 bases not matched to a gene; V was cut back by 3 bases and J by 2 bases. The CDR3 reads CAISDWDRGNQPQHF. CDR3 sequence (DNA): TGTGCCATCAGTGACTGGGACAGGGGCAATCAGCCCCAGCATTTT.

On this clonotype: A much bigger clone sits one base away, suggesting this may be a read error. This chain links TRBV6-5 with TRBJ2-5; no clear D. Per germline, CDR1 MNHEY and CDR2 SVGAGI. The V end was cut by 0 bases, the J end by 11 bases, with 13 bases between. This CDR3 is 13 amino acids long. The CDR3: CASSYSDPNEQYF. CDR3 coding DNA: TGTGCCAGCAGTTACTCTGACCCCAATGAGCAGTACTTC.

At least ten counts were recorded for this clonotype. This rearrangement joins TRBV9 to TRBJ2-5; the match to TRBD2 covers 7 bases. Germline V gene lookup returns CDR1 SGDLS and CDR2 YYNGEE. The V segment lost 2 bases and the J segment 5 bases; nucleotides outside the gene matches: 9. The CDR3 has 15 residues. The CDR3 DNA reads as TGTGCCAGCAGCGTTTCCCCAGTGGGGGGGGAGACCCAGTACTTC. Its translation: CASSVSPVGGETQYF.

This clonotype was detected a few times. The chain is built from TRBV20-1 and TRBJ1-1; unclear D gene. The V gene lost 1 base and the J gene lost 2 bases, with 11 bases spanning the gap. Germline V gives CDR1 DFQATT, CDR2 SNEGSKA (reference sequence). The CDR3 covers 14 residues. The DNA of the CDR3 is TGCAGTGCTAGAGTCGCACAGTATAACACTGAAGCTTTCTTT. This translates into CSARVAQYNTEAFF.

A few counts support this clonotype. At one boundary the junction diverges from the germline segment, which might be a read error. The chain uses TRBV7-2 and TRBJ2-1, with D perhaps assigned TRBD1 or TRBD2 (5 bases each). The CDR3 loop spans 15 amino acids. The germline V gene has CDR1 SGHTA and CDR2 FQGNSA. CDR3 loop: CAGSQGPLSYNEQFF. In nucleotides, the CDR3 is TGTGCCGGCAGCCAGGGACCCCTCTCCTACAATGAGCAGTTCTTC.

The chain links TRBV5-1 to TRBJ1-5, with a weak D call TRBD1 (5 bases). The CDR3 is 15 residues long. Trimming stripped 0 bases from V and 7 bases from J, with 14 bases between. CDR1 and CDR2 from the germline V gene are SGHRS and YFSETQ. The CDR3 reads CASSLDPGGGQPQHF. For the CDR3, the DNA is TGCGCCAGCAGCTTGGACCCGGGGGGAGGACAGCCCCAGCATTTT.

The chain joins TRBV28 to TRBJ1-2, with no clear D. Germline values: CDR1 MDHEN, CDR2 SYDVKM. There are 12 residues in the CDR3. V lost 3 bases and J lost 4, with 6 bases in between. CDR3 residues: CASSFSIYGYTF. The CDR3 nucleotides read TGTGCCAGCAGTTTCTCAATCTATGGCTACACCTTC.

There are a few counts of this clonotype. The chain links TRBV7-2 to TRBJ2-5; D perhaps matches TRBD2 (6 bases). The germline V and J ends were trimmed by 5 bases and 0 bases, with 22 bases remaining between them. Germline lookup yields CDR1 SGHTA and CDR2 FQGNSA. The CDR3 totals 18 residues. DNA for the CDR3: TGTGCCAGCAGCCCCCAGGTCCCGGGGGACTCATACCAAGAGACCCAGTACTTC. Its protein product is CASSPQVPGDSYQETQYF. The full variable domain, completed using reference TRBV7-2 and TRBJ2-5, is GAGVSQSPSNKVTEKGKDVELRCDPISGHTALYWYRQSLGQGLEFLIYFQGNSAPDKSGLPSDRFSAERTGGSVSTLTIQRTQQEDSAVYLCASSPQVPGDSYQETQYFGPGTRLLVL.

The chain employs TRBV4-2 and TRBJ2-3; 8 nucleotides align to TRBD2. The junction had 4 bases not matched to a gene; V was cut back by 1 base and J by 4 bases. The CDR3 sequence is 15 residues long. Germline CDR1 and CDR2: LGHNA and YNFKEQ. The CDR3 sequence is CASSQAGGLADTQYF. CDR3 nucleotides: TGTGCCAGCAGCCAAGCGGGGGGGCTTGCAGATACGCAGTATTTT.

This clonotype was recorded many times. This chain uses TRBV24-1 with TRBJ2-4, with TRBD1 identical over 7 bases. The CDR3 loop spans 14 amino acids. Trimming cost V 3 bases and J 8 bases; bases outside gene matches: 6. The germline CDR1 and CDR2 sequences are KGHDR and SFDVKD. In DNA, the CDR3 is TGTGCCACCAGTGATGTTGGACAGGTCCACATTCAGTACTTC. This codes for CATSDVGQVHIQYF.